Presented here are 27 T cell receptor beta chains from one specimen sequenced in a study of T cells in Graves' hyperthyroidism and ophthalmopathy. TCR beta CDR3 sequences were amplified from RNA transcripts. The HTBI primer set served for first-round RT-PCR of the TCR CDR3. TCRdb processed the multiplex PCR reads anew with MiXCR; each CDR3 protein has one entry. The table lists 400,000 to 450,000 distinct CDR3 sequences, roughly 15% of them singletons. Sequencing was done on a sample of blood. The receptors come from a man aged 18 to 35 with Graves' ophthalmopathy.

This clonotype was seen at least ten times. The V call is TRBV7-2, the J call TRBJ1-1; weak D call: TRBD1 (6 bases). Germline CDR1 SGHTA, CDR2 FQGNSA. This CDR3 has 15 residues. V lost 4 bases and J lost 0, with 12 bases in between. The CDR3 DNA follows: TGTGCCAGCAGCTCCCAGGGACATTTGAACACTGAAGCTTTCTTT. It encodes CASSSQGHLNTEAFF. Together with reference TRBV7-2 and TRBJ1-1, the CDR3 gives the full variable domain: GAGVSQSPSNKVTEKGKDVELRCDPISGHTALYWYRQSLGQGLEFLIYFQGNSAPDKSGLPSDRFSAERTGGSVSTLTIQRTQQEDSAVYLCASSSQGHLNTEAFFGQGTRLTVV.

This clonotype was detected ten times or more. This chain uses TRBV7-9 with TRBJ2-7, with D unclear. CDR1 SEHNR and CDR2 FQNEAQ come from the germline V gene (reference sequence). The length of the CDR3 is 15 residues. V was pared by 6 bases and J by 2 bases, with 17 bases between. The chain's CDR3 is CASSPLFGPAYEQYF. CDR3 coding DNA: TGTGCCAGCAGTCCGTTGTTTGGGCCAGCCTACGAGCAGTACTTC.

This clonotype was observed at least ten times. Here the CDR3 reads CANGTGRHGYTF. In DNA, the CDR3 is TGTGCCAACGGGACAGGGAGACATGGCTACACCTTC. The V call is TRBV7-8, the J call TRBJ1-2, with TRBD1 matching 9 bases. Trimming at V came to 10 bases and at J to 6 bases, leaving 6 bases not matched to a gene. The CDR3 totals 12 residues. Per the germline V gene, CDR1 is SGHVS and CDR2 is FQNEAQ. Full variable domain (rest looked up from reference TRBV7-8 and TRBJ1-2): GAGVSQSPRYKVAKRGQDVALRCDPISGHVSLFWYQQALGQGPEFLTYFQNEAQLDKSGLPSDRFFAERPEGSVSTLKIQRTQQEDSAVYLCANGTGRHGYTFGSGTRLTVV.

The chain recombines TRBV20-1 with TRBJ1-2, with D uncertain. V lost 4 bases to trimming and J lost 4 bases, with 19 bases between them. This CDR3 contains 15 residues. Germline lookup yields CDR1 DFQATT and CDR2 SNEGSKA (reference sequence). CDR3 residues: CSANPGPPSGYGYTF. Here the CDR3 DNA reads TGCAGTGCTAACCCAGGCCCCCCTTCGGGCTATGGCTACACCTTC.

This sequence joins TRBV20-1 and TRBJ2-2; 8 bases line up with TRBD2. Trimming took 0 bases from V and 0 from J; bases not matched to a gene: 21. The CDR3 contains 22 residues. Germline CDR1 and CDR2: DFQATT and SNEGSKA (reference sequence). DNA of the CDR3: TGCAGTGCTAGAGAGGGGGGTTACGGGGGGGCCTACATCTACGCGAACACCGGGGAGCTGTTTTTT. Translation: CSAREGGYGGAYIYANTGELFF.

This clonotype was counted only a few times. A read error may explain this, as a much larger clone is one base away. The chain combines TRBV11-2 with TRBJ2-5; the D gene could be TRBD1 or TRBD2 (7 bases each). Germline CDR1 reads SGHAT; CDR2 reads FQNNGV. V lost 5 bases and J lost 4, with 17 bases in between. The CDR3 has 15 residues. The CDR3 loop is CASSPGARGGETQYF. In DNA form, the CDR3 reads TGTGCCAGCAGCCCTGGTGCCAGGGGGGGAGAGACCCAGTACTTC.

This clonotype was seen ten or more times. The CDR3 loop reads CSARDLAYEQYF. The CDR3 bases are TGCAGTGCTAGAGATCTTGCCTACGAGCAGTACTTC. The chain carries TRBV20-1 and TRBJ2-7, with D hard to call. Germline V gene sequence: CDR1 DFQATT, CDR2 SNEGSKA (reference sequence). CDR3 length equals 12 residues. V lost 0 bases and J lost 2, with 5 bases in between.

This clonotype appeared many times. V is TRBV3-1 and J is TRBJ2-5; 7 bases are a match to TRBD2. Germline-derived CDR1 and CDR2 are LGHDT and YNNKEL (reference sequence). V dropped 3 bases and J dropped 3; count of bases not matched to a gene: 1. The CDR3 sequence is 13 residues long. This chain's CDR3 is CASSHGTKETQYF. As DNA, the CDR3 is TGTGCCAGCAGCCACGGGACTAAAGAGACCCAGTACTTC.

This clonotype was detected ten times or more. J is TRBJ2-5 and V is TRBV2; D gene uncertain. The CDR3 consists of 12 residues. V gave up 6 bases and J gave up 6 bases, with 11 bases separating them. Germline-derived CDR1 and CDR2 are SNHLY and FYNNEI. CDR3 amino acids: CASRDGEQTQYF. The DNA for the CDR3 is TGTGCCAGCAGGGACGGCGAGCAGACCCAGTACTTC. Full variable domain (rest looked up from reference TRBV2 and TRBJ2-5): EPEVTQTPSHQVTQMGQEVILRCVPISNHLYFYWYRQILGQKVEFLVSFYNNEISEKSEIFDDQFSVERPDGSNFTLKIRSTKLEDSAMYFCASRDGEQTQYFGPGTRLLVL.

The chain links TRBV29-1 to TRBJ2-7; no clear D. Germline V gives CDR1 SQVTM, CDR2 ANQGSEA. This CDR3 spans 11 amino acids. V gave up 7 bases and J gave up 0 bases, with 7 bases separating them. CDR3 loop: CSGQSSYEQYF. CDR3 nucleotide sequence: TGCAGCGGGCAGAGCTCCTACGAGCAGTACTTC.

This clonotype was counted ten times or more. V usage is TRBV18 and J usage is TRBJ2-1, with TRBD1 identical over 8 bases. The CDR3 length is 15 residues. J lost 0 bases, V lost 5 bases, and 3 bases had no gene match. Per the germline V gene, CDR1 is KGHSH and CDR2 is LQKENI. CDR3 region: CASSTDRVSYNEQFF. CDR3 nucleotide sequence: TGTGCCAGCTCAACGGACAGGGTCTCCTACAATGAGCAGTTCTTC.

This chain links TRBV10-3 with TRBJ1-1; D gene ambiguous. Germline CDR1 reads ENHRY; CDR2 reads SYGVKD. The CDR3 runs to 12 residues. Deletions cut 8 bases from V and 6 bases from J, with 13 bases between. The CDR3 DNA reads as TGTGCCATCCGGGCCGGAGGCGCTGAAGCTTTCTTT. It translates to CAIRAGGAEAFF.

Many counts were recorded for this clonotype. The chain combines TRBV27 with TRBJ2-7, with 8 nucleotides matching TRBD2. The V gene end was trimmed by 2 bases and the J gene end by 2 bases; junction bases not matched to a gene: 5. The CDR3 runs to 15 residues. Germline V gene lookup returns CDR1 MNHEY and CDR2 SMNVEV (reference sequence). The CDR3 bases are TGTGCCAGCAGTTTAGGTAGCGGGATGGCCTACGAGCAGTACTTC. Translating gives CASSLGSGMAYEQYF.

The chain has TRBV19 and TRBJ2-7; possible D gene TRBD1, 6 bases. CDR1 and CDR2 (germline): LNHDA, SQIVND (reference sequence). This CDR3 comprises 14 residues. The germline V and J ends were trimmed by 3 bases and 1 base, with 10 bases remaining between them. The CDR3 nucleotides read TGTGCCAGTAGTATGGGGGCAGGGTCCTACGAGCAGTACTTC. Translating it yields CASSMGAGSYEQYF.

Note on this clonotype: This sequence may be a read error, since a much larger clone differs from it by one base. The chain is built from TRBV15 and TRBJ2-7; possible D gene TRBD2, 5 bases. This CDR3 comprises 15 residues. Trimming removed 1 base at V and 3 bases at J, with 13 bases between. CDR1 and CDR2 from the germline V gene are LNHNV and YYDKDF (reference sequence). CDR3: CATSRVGGGVYEQYF. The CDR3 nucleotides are TGTGCCACCAGCAGAGTCGGCGGAGGAGTCTACGAGCAGTACTTC. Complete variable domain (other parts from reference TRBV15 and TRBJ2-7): DAMVIQNPRYQVTQFGKPVTLSCSQTLNHNVMYWYQQKSSQAPKLLFHYYDKDFNNEADTPDNFQSRRPNTSFCFLDIRSPGLGDTAMYLCATSRVGGGVYEQYFGPGTRLTVT.

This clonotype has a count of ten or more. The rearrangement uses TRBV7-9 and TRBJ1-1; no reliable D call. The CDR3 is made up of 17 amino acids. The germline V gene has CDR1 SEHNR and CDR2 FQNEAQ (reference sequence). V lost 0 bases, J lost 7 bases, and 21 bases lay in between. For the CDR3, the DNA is TGTGCCAGCAGCTTAGCGCTAACCCTTGACGTGCCCTATGAAGCTTTCTTT. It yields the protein CASSLALTLDVPYEAFF.

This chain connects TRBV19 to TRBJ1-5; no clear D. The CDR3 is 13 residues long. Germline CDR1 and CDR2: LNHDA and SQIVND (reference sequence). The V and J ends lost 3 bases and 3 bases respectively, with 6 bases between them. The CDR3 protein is CASSMGINQPQHF. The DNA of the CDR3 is TGTGCCAGTAGTATGGGGATCAATCAGCCCCAGCATTTT.

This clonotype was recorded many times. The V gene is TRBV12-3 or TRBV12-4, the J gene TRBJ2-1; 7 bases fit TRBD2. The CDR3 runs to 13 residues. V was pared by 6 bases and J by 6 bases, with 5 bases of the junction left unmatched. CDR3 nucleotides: TGTGCCAGCAGGACGGGGGGTCCCAATGAGCAGTTCTTC. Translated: CASRTGGPNEQFF.

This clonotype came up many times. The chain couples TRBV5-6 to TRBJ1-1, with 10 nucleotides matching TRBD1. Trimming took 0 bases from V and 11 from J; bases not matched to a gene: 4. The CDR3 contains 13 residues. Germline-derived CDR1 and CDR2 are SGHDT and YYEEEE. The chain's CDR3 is CASSLASGQGAFF. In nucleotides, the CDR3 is TGTGCCAGCAGCTTGGCCTCGGGACAGGGGGCTTTCTTT.

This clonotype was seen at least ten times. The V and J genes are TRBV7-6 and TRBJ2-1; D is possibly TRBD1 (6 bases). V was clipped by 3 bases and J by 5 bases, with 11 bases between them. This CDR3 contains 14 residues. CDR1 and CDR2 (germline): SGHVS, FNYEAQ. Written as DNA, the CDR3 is TGTGCCAGCAGCTTGGTGGGGGCGCACAATGAGCAGTTCTTC. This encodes CASSLVGAHNEQFF. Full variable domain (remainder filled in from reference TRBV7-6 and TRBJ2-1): GAGVSQSPRYKVTKRGQDVALRCDPISGHVSLYWYRQALGQGPEFLTYFNYEAQQDKSGLPNDRFSAERPEGSISTLTIQRTEQRDSAMYRCASSLVGAHNEQFFGPGTRLTVL.

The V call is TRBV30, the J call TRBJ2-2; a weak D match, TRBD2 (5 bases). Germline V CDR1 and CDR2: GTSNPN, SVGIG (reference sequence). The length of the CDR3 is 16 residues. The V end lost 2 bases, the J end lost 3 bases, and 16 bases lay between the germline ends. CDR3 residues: CAWSHFTGRYTGELFF. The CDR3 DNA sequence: TGTGCCTGGAGTCACTTTACGGGGAGATACACCGGGGAGCTGTTTTTT.

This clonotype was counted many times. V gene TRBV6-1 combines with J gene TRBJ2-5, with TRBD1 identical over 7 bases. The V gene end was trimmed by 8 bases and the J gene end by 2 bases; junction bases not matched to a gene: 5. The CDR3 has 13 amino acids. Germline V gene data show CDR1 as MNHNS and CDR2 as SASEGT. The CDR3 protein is CASAGTAQETQYF. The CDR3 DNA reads TGTGCCAGCGCCGGGACAGCACAAGAGACCCAGTACTTC.

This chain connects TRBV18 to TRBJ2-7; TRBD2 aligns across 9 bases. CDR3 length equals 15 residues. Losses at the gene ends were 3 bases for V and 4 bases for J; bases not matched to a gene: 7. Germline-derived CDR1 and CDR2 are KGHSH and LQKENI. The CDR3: CASSPLSGSEYEQYF. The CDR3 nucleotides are TGTGCCAGCTCACCCCTTAGCGGGAGCGAGTACGAGCAGTACTTC.

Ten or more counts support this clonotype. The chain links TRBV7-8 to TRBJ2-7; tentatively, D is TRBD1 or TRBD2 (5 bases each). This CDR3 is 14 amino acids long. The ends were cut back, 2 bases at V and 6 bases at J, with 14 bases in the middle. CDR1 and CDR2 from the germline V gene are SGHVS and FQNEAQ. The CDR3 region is CASSLSGTTAEQYF. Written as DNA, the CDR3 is TGTGCCAGCAGCTTATCCGGGACCACAGCCGAGCAGTACTTC.

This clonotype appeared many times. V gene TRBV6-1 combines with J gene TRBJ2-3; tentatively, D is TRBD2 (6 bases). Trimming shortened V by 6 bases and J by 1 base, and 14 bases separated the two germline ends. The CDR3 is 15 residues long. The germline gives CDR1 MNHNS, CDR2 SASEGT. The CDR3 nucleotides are TGTGCCAGCAGAAACGGGGACTCCGGCACAGATACGCAGTATTTT. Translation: CASRNGDSGTDTQYF.

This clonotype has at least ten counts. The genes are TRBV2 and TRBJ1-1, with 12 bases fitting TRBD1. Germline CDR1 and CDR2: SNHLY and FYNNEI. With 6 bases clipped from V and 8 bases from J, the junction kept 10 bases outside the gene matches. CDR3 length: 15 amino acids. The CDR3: CASSGTGGDHLEAFF. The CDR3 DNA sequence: TGTGCCAGCAGCGGGACAGGGGGCGACCATTTGGAAGCTTTCTTT.

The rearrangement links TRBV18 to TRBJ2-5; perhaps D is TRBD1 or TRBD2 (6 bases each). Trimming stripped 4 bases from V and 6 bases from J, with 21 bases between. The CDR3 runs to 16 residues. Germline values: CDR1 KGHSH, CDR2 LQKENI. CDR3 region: CASSLEGGVGRKTQYF. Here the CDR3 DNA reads TGTGCCAGCTCACTTGAGGGGGGAGTCGGCAGGAAGACCCAGTACTTC.